The 7 T cell receptor beta chains given below trace back to one sample, sequenced in a study of human T cells and chemical hapten exposure. One entry per CDR3 protein results from TCRdb running MiXCR on the RACE reads. The sample shows about 53,000 distinct CDR3 sequences, over 9% of them seen only once. Specified time point: pre-sensitization, week 0. Treatment noted: therapeutic diphenylcyclopropenone sensitization with weekly scalp DPC. The sample here was whole blood, taken in connection with sensitization to the hapten diphenylcyclopropenone (DPC). The receptors were gathered from a man aged 35-49 years with alopecia areata. Some clones in this sample may be carry-over from other donors' samples.

This clonotype was found a few times. The genes are TRBV6-4 and TRBJ1-4, with D hard to call. Germline V gene sequence: CDR1 MRHNA, CDR2 SNTAGT. The CDR3 is made up of 11 amino acids. Trimming cost V 6 bases and J 7 bases, with 6 bases left between them. CDR3 amino acids: CASRVTEKLFF. In DNA, the CDR3 is TGTGCCAGCAGGGTTACTGAAAAACTGTTTTTT.

This clonotype was observed a few times. V gene TRBV21-1 combines with J gene TRBJ2-1. TRBV21-1 is a recognized pseudogene. The CDR3 consists of 14 residues. For the CDR3, the DNA is TGTGCCAGCAGCCCTGACAGCTCCTACAATGAGCAGTTCTTC. Protein: CASSPDSSYNEQFF.

J is TRBJ2-7 and V is TRBV19, with a weak D call TRBD2 (6 bases). Germline-derived CDR1 and CDR2 are LNHDA and SQIVND (reference sequence). V was pared by 3 bases and J by 3 bases, with 15 bases between. The CDR3 runs to 15 residues. The DNA of the CDR3 is TGTGCCAGTAGTATGGCTGCGGGACTCCGCTACGAGCAGTACTTC. The encoded protein is CASSMAAGLRYEQYF.

In this sample, this clonotype turned up many times. V gene TRBV12-3 or TRBV12-4 combines with J gene TRBJ2-3, with a weak D call TRBD1 (6 bases). V dropped 5 bases and J dropped 0 bases, with 9 bases sitting between them. The length of the CDR3 is 14 residues. CDR3 nucleotide sequence: TGTGCCAGCAGTGCCGACAGGAGCACAGATACGCAGTATTTT. It encodes CASSADRSTDTQYF.

The chain links TRBV20-1 to TRBJ2-7, with 9 nucleotides matching TRBD2. The CDR3 length is 16 residues. J was trimmed by 5 bases and V by 3 bases; bases with no gene match: 14. Germline-derived CDR1 and CDR2 are DFQATT and SNEGSKA (reference sequence). The CDR3 bases are TGCAGTGCTAGTTCGGGGACTAGCCCGACTCTGGACGAGCAGTACTTC. It yields the protein CSASSGTSPTLDEQYF.

This clonotype occurred many times. The rearrangement uses TRBV20-1 and TRBJ1-1, with 9 nucleotides matching TRBD1. This CDR3 comprises 15 residues. Germline V gene lookup returns CDR1 DFQATT and CDR2 SNEGSKA (reference sequence). Losses at the gene ends were 7 bases for V and 0 bases for J; bases not matched to a gene: 9. CDR3: CSVGTGKGMNTEAFF. For the CDR3, the DNA is TGCAGTGTAGGGACAGGGAAGGGGATGAACACTGAAGCTTTCTTT.

CDR3 DNA sequence: TGTGCCAGCAGTTCGGGACCGGCGGGGGAGACCCAGTACTTC. This codes for CASSSGPAGETQYF. V gene TRBV28 combines with J gene TRBJ2-5, with a weak D call TRBD2 (6 bases). Germline V lookup: CDR1 MDHEN, CDR2 SYDVKM. Between the trimmed V and J ends, which lost 4 bases and 5 bases, there was a span of 14 bases. This CDR3 comprises 14 residues.